Below, 19 T cell receptor beta chains from the same sample are listed, as sequenced in a study of cytomegalovirus exposure and HLA in healthy donors. This PCR relied on a set of 60 Vbeta primers and 13 Jbeta primers. The repertoire was sequenced with immunoSEQ multiplex PCR; TCRdb's copy has only in-frame clones and lacks some. The table records about 130,000 clones, approximately 85% of them present only once. Sequenced: PBMCs. Receptors originate from a woman aged 25 to 39 in good health and CMV-seropositive.

This chain connects TRBV5-1 to TRBJ2-3; 9 positions match TRBD1. J was trimmed by 3 bases and V by 3 bases; bases with no gene match: 5. The germline CDR1 and CDR2 sequences are SGHRS and YFSETQ. The CDR3 loop spans 15 amino acids. As DNA, the CDR3 is TGCGCCAGCAGCTCCCCGGGACAGGGAACAGATACGCAGTATTTT. Its protein product is CASSSPGQGTDTQYF.

The genes are TRBV30 and TRBJ2-7, with 11 positions matching TRBD1. Per the germline V gene, CDR1 is GTSNPN and CDR2 is SVGIG (reference sequence). The trim removed 8 bases at V and 0 bases at J, leaving 12 bases unmatched. The CDR3 spans 16 residues. CDR3 sequence (DNA): TGTGCCCTTACGTTACCCGGGACAGGGGGCTCCTACGAGCAGTACTTC. This encodes CALTLPGTGGSYEQYF.

The rearrangement joins TRBV5-1 to TRBJ1-4, with 10 bases that match TRBD1. Germline V lookup: CDR1 SGHRS, CDR2 YFSETQ. The CDR3 is made up of 14 amino acids. V trimming: 4 bases; J trimming: 8 bases; junction bases outside the gene matches: 5. The chain's CDR3 is CASSRQGAVEKLFF. The CDR3 coding sequence is TGCGCCAGCAGCCGACAGGGGGCTGTAGAAAAACTGTTTTTT.

This chain uses TRBV19 with TRBJ2-1; the D gene is possibly TRBD1 (6 bases). The CDR3 is 14 amino acids. V was pared by 4 bases and J by 10 bases, with 17 bases between. Germline lookup yields CDR1 LNHDA and CDR2 SQIVND (reference sequence). CDR3 loop: CASSSWDTGQEQFF. The CDR3 DNA reads as TGTGCCAGTAGTAGTTGGGACACCGGCCAGGAGCAGTTCTTC.

This clone is a singleton in its sample. The rearrangement links TRBV7-2 to TRBJ2-1; perhaps TRBD1 as D (5 bases). Per the germline V gene, CDR1 is SGHTA and CDR2 is FQGNSA. The ends were cut back, 8 bases at V and 0 bases at J, with 8 bases in the middle. CDR3 length equals 13 residues. CDR3 nucleotide sequence: TGTGCCAGCCACAGGAGCTCCTACAATGAGCAGTTCTTC. Its protein product is CASHRSSYNEQFF.

The chain links TRBV2 to TRBJ2-7, with TRBD1 matching 7 bases. The germline CDR1 and CDR2 sequences are SNHLY and FYNNEI. V lost 7 bases and J lost 3; bases outside the gene matches: 6. The CDR3 spans 13 residues. This CDR3 reads CASTRDRSYEQYF. For the CDR3, the DNA is TGTGCCAGCACCCGGGACAGAAGCTACGAGCAGTACTTC.

The chain uses TRBV28 and TRBJ2-1; 9 bases match TRBD2. The CDR3 is 15 amino acids. CDR1 and CDR2 from the germline V gene are MDHEN and SYDVKM. With 1 base clipped from V and 9 bases from J, the junction kept 7 bases outside the gene matches. The CDR3 DNA is TGTGCCAGCAGTTTATTAGCGGGGGAAATTGGTGAGCAGTTCTTC. Protein: CASSLLAGEIGEQFF.

The chain has TRBV6-6 and TRBJ1-5, with no clear D. Per germline, CDR1 MNHNY and CDR2 SVGAGI (reference sequence). The CDR3 spans 15 residues. The V end lost 5 bases, the J end lost 4 bases, and 15 bases lay between the germline ends. DNA of the CDR3: TGTGCCAGCAGTCCTCCGGGTTCGCAGAATCAGCCCCAGCATTTT. This codes for CASSPPGSQNQPQHF.

The chain uses TRBV9 and TRBJ2-7; possible D gene TRBD2, 6 bases. This CDR3 region has 14 residues. The ends were cut back, 0 bases at V and 0 bases at J, with 7 bases in the middle. Germline V gene sequence: CDR1 SGDLS, CDR2 YYNGEE. CDR3 region: CASSVDGSSYEQYF. As DNA, the CDR3 is TGTGCCAGCAGCGTAGACGGGAGCTCCTACGAGCAGTACTTC.

This chain links TRBV7-9 with TRBJ1-3, with a possible D match to TRBD1 (5 bases). Trimming took off 0 bases at V and 2 bases at J, with 11 bases between the two ends. Germline V gene sequence: CDR1 SEHNR, CDR2 FQNEAQ (reference sequence). The CDR3 runs 16 residues. CDR3 region: CASSLAVGRAGNTIYF. CDR3 DNA sequence: TGTGCCAGCAGCTTAGCGGTCGGCAGGGCTGGAAACACCATATATTTT.

The chain employs TRBV5-1 and TRBJ1-2; D possibly corresponds to TRBD1 (5 bases). From germline, CDR1 is SGHRS and CDR2 YFSETQ. The ends were cut back, 0 bases at V and 6 bases at J, with 9 bases in the middle. The CDR3 covers 13 residues. CDR3 in DNA: TGCGCCAGCAGCTTGGAGGGGAGGGATGGCTACACCTTC. Its translation is CASSLEGRDGYTF.

The rearrangement uses TRBV6-5 and TRBJ1-2, with 10 positions matching TRBD1. Germline-derived CDR1 and CDR2 are MNHEY and SVGAGI. The CDR3 length is 15 residues. J lost 5 bases, V lost 6 bases, and 9 bases had no gene match. Here the CDR3 DNA reads TGTGCCAGCAGCCAACCGACAGGGGGCGTATATGGCTACACCTTC. It translates to CASSQPTGGVYGYTF.

The genes are TRBV9 and TRBJ2-1, with 8 bases aligning to TRBD2. CDR1 SGDLS and CDR2 YYNGEE come from the germline V gene. This CDR3 has 15 residues. Unmatched junction bases numbered 6, after V lost 0 bases and J lost 7 bases. The CDR3 DNA reads TGTGCCAGCAGCGTAGACAGCGGGAGTAAAAATGAGCAGTTCTTC. It translates to CASSVDSGSKNEQFF.

This chain uses TRBV4-1 with TRBJ2-3, with D perhaps TRBD1 (6 bases). Germline CDR1 MGHRA, CDR2 YSYEKL. Trimming took off 0 bases at V and 3 bases at J, with 10 bases between the two ends. The CDR3 loop spans 15 amino acids. The CDR3 spells CASSQDATGTDTQYF. CDR3 sequence (DNA): TGCGCCAGCAGCCAAGATGCAACAGGGACAGATACGCAGTATTTT.

The V gene is TRBV2, the J gene TRBJ1-2; D unresolved. Germline V CDR1 and CDR2: SNHLY, FYNNEI. The length of the CDR3 is 15 residues. V was trimmed by 11 bases and J by 5 bases, leaving 24 bases between them. The DNA of the CDR3 is TGTGCCGTCTCACTACCCAGCGGGCATATTTATGGCTACACCTTC. Translation gives CAVSLPSGHIYGYTF. The whole variable domain, filled in from reference TRBV2 and TRBJ1-2, reads EPEVTQTPSHQVTQMGQEVILRCVPISNHLYFYWYRQILGQKVEFLVSFYNNEISEKSEIFDDQFSVERPDGSNFTLKIRSTKLEDSAMYFCAVSLPSGHIYGYTFGSGTRLTVV.

The rearrangement uses TRBV7-9 and TRBJ2-1; D call uncertain. The germline V gene encodes CDR1 SEHNR and CDR2 FQNEAQ (reference sequence). This CDR3 region has 12 residues. Trimming took 2 bases from V and 13 from J, leaving 12 bases between them. Written as DNA, the CDR3 is TGTGCCAGCAGCTTACGTCCGGGTCTTCAGTTCTTC. Translating gives CASSLRPGLQFF.

The chain couples TRBV28 to TRBJ2-3, with a possible D match to TRBD2 (7 bases). The CDR3 totals 14 residues. V was pared by 7 bases and J by 2 bases, with 13 bases between. Germline V CDR1 and CDR2: MDHEN, SYDVKM. The CDR3 DNA reads as TGTGCCAGCAAGGAGGGGGGGACCACAGATACGCAGTATTTT. This translates into CASKEGGTTDTQYF.

J is TRBJ2-3 and V is TRBV28, with D possibly TRBD1 on 5 matching bases. Trimming took off 3 bases at V and 0 bases at J, with 16 bases between the two ends. Germline V CDR1 and CDR2: MDHEN, SYDVKM. This CDR3 comprises 17 residues. The CDR3 loop is CASSFSPRQRSTDTQYF. The CDR3 DNA reads TGTGCCAGCAGTTTCTCCCCCAGACAGCGTAGCACAGATACGCAGTATTTT.

The chain links TRBV5-4 to TRBJ2-2; the match to TRBD2 covers 7 bases. This CDR3 has 16 residues. V lost 4 bases to trimming and J lost 4 bases; unmatched junction nucleotides: 10. Germline V lookup: CDR1 SGHNT, CDR2 YYREEE (reference sequence). CDR3 DNA: TGTGCCAGCAGCGTGGGGGGGAGGGGAAGCACCGGGGAGCTGTTTTTT. As protein: CASSVGGRGSTGELFF.